The 8 T cell receptor beta chains presented below share a single source sample, sequenced in a study of PD-1 blockade in mismatch repair-deficient tumors. Clones were sequenced by immunoSEQ multiplex PCR, and TCRdb holds only the in-frame ones, with some missing. The repertoire holds just under 65,000 clones, with 88% as singletons. The sequences come from peripheral blood, collected 52 weeks after starting pembrolizumab. Receptors originate from an adult with mismatch repair-deficient cancer.

V and J are TRBV9 and TRBJ1-2, with D perhaps TRBD1 (5 bases). Trimming removed 5 bases from V and 8 bases from J, with 22 bases in between. The CDR3 has 15 residues. Germline V gives CDR1 SGDLS, CDR2 YYNGEE. The CDR3 DNA sequence: TGTGCCAGCAGAGGGACCACCGGGACTCCGGGCGGCTACACCTTC. Encoded protein: CASRGTTGTPGGYTF.

The chain couples TRBV6-5 to TRBJ2-4, with D unclear. Trimming stripped 0 bases from V and 5 bases from J, with 8 bases between. Germline values: CDR1 MNHEY, CDR2 SVGAGI. The CDR3 length is 14 residues. CDR3 sequence: CASSYSGSQNIQYF. CDR3 sequence (DNA): TGTGCCAGCAGTTACTCGGGGTCGCAAAACATTCAGTACTTC.

The rearrangement uses TRBV19 and TRBJ2-5, with D possibly being TRBD2 (6 bases). Germline assignment: CDR1 LNHDA and CDR2 SQIVND (reference sequence). Trimming pared 7 bases from V and 0 bases from J, leaving 12 bases between. The CDR3 has 14 amino acids. CDR3 bases: TGTGCCAGTACCAACACGGGAGACCAAGAGACCCAGTACTTC. It translates to CASTNTGDQETQYF.

The V and J genes are TRBV6-1 and TRBJ2-7, with D perhaps matching TRBD2 (5 bases). The CDR3 is 15 residues long. Trimming cost V 6 bases and J 0 bases, with 15 bases left between them. Germline-derived CDR1 and CDR2 are MNHNS and SASEGT. CDR3 sequence: CASSPKAVTSYEQYF. The CDR3 coding sequence is TGTGCCAGCAGCCCTAAAGCGGTGACCTCCTACGAGCAGTACTTC.

This chain connects TRBV11-3 to TRBJ1-1; TRBD1 might be the D (6 bases). There are 13 residues in the CDR3. Trimming cost V 2 bases and J 6 bases, with 10 bases left between them. The germline CDR1 and CDR2 sequences are SGHNT and YENEEA. CDR3 in DNA: TGTGCCAGCAGCTTAAGGGGGGGCCCTGAAGCTTTCTTT. Amino acids: CASSLRGGPEAFF.

This rearrangement joins TRBV27 to TRBJ1-1; tentatively, D is TRBD1 (6 bases). CDR3 size: 13 residues. The V end lost 6 bases, the J end lost 5 bases, and 13 bases lay between the germline ends. CDR1 MNHEY and CDR2 SMNVEV come from the germline V gene (reference sequence). CDR3 sequence: CASRGGAGTEAFF. CDR3 nucleotide sequence: TGTGCCAGCAGAGGGGGGGCAGGGACTGAAGCTTTCTTT.

The rearrangement uses TRBV5-4 and TRBJ2-3; D gene unclear. V was trimmed by 0 bases and J by 0 bases, leaving 5 bases between them. This CDR3 region has 14 residues. The V gene's germline CDR1 is SGHNT and CDR2 YYREEE (reference sequence). This chain's CDR3 is CASSLATSTDTQYF. CDR3 sequence (DNA): TGTGCCAGCAGCTTGGCCACTAGCACAGATACGCAGTATTTT.

The DNA for the CDR3 is TGTGCTAGTGGTTTGGGGGGGGGACCCAATCAGCCCCAGCATTTT. This sequence encodes CASGLGGGPNQPQHF. The chain is built from TRBV12-5 and TRBJ1-5; D possibly corresponds to TRBD1 (5 bases). Trimming removed 1 base at V and 3 bases at J, with 10 bases between. The CDR3 is made up of 15 amino acids. Germline V gene data show CDR1 as LGHNT and CDR2 as FRNRAP. Looking up the rest from reference TRBV12-5 and TRBJ1-5 gives the full variable domain: DARVTQTPRHKVTEMGQEVTMRCQPILGHNTVFWYRQTMMQGLELLAYFRNRAPLDDSGMPKDRFSAEMPDATLATLKIQPSEPRDSAVYFCASGLGGGPNQPQHFGDGTRLSIL.